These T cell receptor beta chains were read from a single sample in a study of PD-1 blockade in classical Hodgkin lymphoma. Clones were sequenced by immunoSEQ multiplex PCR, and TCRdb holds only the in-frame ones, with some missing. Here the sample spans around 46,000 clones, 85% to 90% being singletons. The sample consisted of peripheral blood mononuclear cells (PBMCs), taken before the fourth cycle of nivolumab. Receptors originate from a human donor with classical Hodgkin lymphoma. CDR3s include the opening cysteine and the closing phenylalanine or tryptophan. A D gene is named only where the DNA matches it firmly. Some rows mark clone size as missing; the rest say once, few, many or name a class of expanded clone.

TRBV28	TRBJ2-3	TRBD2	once	CASSLRSGGTQYF	TGTGCCAGCAGTTTAAGGTCGGGGGGTACGCAGTATTTT
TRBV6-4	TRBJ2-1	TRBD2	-	CASSELAGGGDEQFF	TGTGCCAGCAGTGAATTAGCGGGAGGAGGGGATGAGCAGTTCTTC
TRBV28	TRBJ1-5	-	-	CASSLKDQPQHF	TGTGCCAGCAGTTTGAAGGACCAGCCCCAGCATTTT
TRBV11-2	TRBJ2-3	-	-	CASSLVWSSTDTQYF	TGTGCCAGCAGCTTAGTTTGGTCGTCAACAGATACGCAGTATTTT
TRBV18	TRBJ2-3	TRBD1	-	CASSPMSDRARIDTQYF	TGTGCCAGCTCACCTATGAGCGACAGGGCGAGGATCGATACGCAGTATTTT
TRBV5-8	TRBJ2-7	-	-	CASSLVGVISYEQYF	TGTGCCAGCAGCTTGGTGGGAGTTATCTCCTACGAGCAGTACTTC
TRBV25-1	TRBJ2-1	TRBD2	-	CASSGLAGGRSYNEQFF	TGTGCCAGCAGTGGATTGGCGGGAGGGAGGTCCTACAATGAGCAGTTCTTC
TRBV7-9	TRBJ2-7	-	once	CASSLVGRSYEQYF	TGTGCCAGCAGCTTAGTAGGCCGCTCCTACGAGCAGTACTTC
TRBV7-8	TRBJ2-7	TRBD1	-	CASSPRQGPGEQYF	TGTGCCAGCAGCCCTCGACAGGGTCCTGGGGAGCAGTACTTC
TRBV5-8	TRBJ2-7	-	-	CASSFEDYEQYF	TGTGCCAGCAGCTTCGAGGACTACGAGCAGTACTTC
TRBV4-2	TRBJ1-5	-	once	CASSQDWGSNQPQHF	TGTGCCAGCAGCCAAGATTGGGGAAGCAATCAGCCCCAGCATTTT
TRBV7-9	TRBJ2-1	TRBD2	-	CASSSGPGLAANEQFF	TGTGCCAGCAGCTCCGGACCGGGACTAGCTGCAAATGAGCAGTTCTTC
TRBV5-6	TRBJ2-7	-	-	CASSLWRGVLFEQYF	TGTGCCAGCAGCTTGTGGCGGGGAGTACTATTCGAGCAGTACTTC
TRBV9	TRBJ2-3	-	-	CASSAPGGGYTDTQYF	TGTGCCAGCAGCGCCCCGGGGGGCGGGTACACAGATACGCAGTATTTT
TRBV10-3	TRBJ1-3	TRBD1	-	CAISEPGQGLVTWGYSGNTIYF	TGTGCCATCAGTGAGCCGGGACAGGGTTTAGTTACGTGGGGGTATTCGGGAAACACCATATATTTT
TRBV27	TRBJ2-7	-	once	CASSPTPGTPMKEQYF	TGTGCCAGCAGTCCAACACCCGGTACTCCCATGAAAGAGCAGTACTTC
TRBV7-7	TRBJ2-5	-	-	CASSLGRTTETQYF	TGTGCTAGCAGCTTAGGAAGGACTACAGAGACCCAGTACTTC
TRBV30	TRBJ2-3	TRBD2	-	CAWSLPAGAWADTQYF	TGTGCCTGGAGTCTACCGGCGGGAGCTTGGGCAGATACGCAGTATTTT
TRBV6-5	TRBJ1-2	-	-	CASSYSMGSGLGGYTF	TGTGCCAGCAGTTACTCGATGGGATCAGGGCTCGGCGGCTACACCTTC
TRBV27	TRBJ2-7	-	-	CASSRGMTYYEQYF	TGTGCCAGCAGTCGAGGGATGACCTACTACGAGCAGTACTTC
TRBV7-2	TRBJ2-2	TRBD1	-	CASSLALTGGGELFF	TGTGCCAGCAGCTTAGCGCTGACAGGGGGCGGGGAGCTGTTTTTT
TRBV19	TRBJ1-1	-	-	CASSIAPDSLNTEAFF	TGTGCCAGTAGTATAGCCCCGGACAGTTTGAACACTGAAGCTTTCTTT
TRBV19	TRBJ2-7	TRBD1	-	CASSARTGSLYEQYF	TGTGCCAGTAGTGCACGGACAGGGAGTTTATACGAGCAGTACTTC
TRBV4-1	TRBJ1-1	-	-	CASSQDRGRLNTEAFF	TGCGCCAGCAGCCAAGACAGAGGGCGATTGAACACTGAAGCTTTCTTT
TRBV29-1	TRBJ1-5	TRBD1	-	CSVEIGGMDQPQHF	TGCAGCGTTGAGATAGGGGGCATGGATCAGCCCCAGCATTTT
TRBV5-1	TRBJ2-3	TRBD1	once	CASSYRGTTDTQYF	TGCGCCAGCAGCTACAGGGGGACAACAGATACGCAGTATTTT
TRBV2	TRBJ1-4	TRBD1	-	CASNQQGSREKLFF	TGTGCCAGCAACCAACAGGGGAGTCGAGAAAAACTGTTTTTT
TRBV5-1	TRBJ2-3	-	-	CASSLDVDLTDTQYF	TGCGCCAGCAGCTTGGATGTCGACCTCACAGATACGCAGTATTTT
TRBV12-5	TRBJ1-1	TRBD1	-	CASGFTGTGPGNTEAFF	TGTGCTAGTGGTTTTACAGGGACAGGGCCGGGTAACACTGAAGCTTTCTTT
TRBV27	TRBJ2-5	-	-	CASSLGGTLQETQYF	TGTGCCAGCAGTTTAGGGGGGACTCTCCAAGAGACCCAGTACTTC
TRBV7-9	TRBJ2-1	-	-	CASSLSRVEEQFF	TGTGCCAGCAGCTTATCCAGGGTAGAAGAGCAGTTCTTC
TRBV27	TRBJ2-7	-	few	CASSLSGFSYEQYF	TGTGCCAGCAGTTTGAGCGGTTTCTCCTACGAGCAGTACTTC
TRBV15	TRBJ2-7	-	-	CATSRKRDIYEQYF	TGTGCCACCAGCAGGAAAAGGGACATCTACGAGCAGTACTTC
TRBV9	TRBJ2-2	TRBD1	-	CASSLTTGTGDTGELFF	TGTGCCAGCAGCCTCACTACCGGGACAGGCGACACCGGGGAGCTGTTTTTT
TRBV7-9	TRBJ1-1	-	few	CASGQGFTEAFF	TGTGCCAGCGGGCAGGGCTTCACTGAAGCTTTCTTT
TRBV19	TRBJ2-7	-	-	CASSRGPTSSYEQYF	TGTGCCAGTAGCCGGGGGCCCACGAGCTCCTACGAGCAGTACTTC
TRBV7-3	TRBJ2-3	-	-	CASSSNLLADTQYF	TGTGCCAGCAGCTCCAACTTACTGGCAGATACGCAGTATTTT
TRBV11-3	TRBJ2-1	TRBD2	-	CASSLAVKRGLNNEQFF	TGTGCCAGCAGCTTAGCGGTTAAGCGGGGTCTTAACAATGAGCAGTTCTTC
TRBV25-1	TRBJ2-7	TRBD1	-	CASRTGGYEQYF	TGTGCCAGCAGAACAGGGGGCTACGAGCAGTACTTC
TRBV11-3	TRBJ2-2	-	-	CASSPGATRSGELFF	TGTGCCAGCAGCCCAGGCGCCACCCGGAGCGGGGAGCTGTTTTTT
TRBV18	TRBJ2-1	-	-	CASSRDHSSYNEQFF	TGTGCCAGCTCACGGGACCATAGCTCCTACAATGAGCAGTTCTTC
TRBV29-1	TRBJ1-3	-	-	CSGWDAASGNTIYF	TGCAGCGGTTGGGACGCCGCCTCTGGAAACACCATATATTTT
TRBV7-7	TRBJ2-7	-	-	CASSLGVGEEQYF	TGTGCTAGCAGCTTAGGGGTCGGTGAAGAGCAGTACTTC
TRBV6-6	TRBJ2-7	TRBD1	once	CASSYGGQVHEQYF	TGTGCCAGCAGTTATGGCGGACAGGTGCACGAGCAGTACTTC
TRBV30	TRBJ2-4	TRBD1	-	CAWSGDRGRGDIQYF	TGTGCCTGGAGTGGGGACAGGGGGCGCGGAGACATTCAGTACTTC
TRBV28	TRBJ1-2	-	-	CASSWGTGSGVYYGYTF	TGTGCCAGCAGTTGGGGTACAGGGAGCGGGGTTTACTATGGCTACACCTTC
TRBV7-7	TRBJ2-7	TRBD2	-	CASSLDLGGDEQYF	TGTGCTAGCAGCTTAGATCTGGGAGGGGACGAGCAGTACTTC